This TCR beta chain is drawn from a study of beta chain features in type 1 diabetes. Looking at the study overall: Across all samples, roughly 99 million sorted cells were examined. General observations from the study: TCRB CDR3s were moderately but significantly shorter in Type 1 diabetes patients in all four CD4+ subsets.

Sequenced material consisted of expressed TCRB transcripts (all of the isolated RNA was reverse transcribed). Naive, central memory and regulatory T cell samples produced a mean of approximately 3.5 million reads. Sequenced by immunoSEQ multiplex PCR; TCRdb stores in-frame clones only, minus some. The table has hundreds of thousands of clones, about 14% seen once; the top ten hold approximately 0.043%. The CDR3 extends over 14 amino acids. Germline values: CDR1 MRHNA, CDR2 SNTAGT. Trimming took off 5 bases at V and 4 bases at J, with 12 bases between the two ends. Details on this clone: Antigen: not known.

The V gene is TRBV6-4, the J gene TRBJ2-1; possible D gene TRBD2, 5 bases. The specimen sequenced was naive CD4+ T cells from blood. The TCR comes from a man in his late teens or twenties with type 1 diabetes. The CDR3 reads CASSQEGLYNEQFF. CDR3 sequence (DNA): TGTGCCAGCAGTCAAGAGGGCCTTTACAATGAGCAGTTCTTC.